This TCR beta chain was profiled in a study of patients and donors after allogeneic stem cell transplantation. This clonotype was picked up a small number of times. TCRdb re-analysed the RT-PCR reads in MiXCR, keeping a single row per CDR3 protein. The repertoire holds about a million distinct CDR3 sequences, with more than 15% as singletons. With 1 base clipped from V and 0 bases from J, the junction kept 9 bases outside the gene matches. The length of the CDR3 is 18 residues. In germline, CDR1 is SGHRS, CDR2 YFSETQ. The TCR comes from a human donor who was either an allogeneic HSCT recipient or a stem cell or donor lymphocyte infusion donor (not recorded which). It is not recorded whose cells these are; they may come from a transplant donor. V gene TRBV5-1 combines with J gene TRBJ1-3, with 8 bases matching TRBD1. What was sequenced was blood, either unsorted or a sorted T cell fraction (not recorded which). CDR3 bases: TGCGCCAGCAGCTTGCAACGAACAGGGGGAAGCTCTGGAAACACCATATATTTT. Translating it yields CASSLQRTGGSSGNTIYF.